These T cell receptor beta chains were read from a single sample in a study of T cell repertoires in aging, cancer and after chemotherapy. MiXCR was run by TCRdb on the multiplex PCR reads, yielding one entry per CDR3 protein. The sample yields around 2,200 distinct CDR3 sequences, about 24% seen once. Sequenced input: blood. All receptors come from a human donor with a solid tumor. The CDR3 runs from the conserved cysteine through the conserved F or W. A D gene is named only where the DNA matches it firmly. Clone size is shown for a subset of rows, as once, few, many or a class of expanded clone.

j_call d_call v_call clone_size cdr3_nt cdr3_aa
TRBJ1-4 . TRBV6-1 few TGTGCCAGCAGTGAAGTCGGGGGGGCTAATGAAAAACTGTTTTTT CASSEVGGANEKLFF
TRBJ2-7 TRBD1 TRBV6-2/TRBV6-3 medium-sized TGTGCCAGCAGTTACGTCGGACAGGGCCACTACGAGCAGTACTTC CASSYVGQGHYEQYF
TRBJ1-5 . TRBV27 . TGTGCCAGCAGTTTACAGGGAATTAGCAATCAGCCCCAGCATTTT CASSLQGISNQPQHF
TRBJ1-3 . TRBV20-1 . TGCAGTGCTAGGAACCTACAGAGCTCTGGAAACACCATATATTTT CSARNLQSSGNTIYF
TRBJ2-1 . TRBV19 . TGTGCCAGTAGTGCTGAGGGGGACATATACAATGAGCAGTTCTTC CASSAEGDIYNEQFF
TRBJ1-3 TRBD1 TRBV18 . TGTGCCAGCTCACGGAACTCGGGACAGATGAACACCATATATTTT CASSRNSGQMNTIYF
TRBJ1-5 TRBD1 TRBV7-9 . TGTGCCAGCAGCTTAGATAGGGGGCATAGCAATCAGCCCCAGCATTTT CASSLDRGHSNQPQHF
TRBJ2-2 TRBD1 TRBV12-3/TRBV12-4 medium-sized TGTGCCAGCAGAGGGGGCAGGACCAACACCGGGGAGCTGTTTTTT CASRGGRTNTGELFF
TRBJ1-6 TRBD1 TRBV12-3/TRBV12-4 medium-sized TGTGCCAGCAGGGGACAGGGGGTAGGTTCACCCCTCCACTTT CASRGQGVGSPLHF
TRBJ1-2 . TRBV28 . TGTGCCAGCAGTTCCCAAGGGGGGTTTGACTATGGCTACACCTTC CASSSQGGFDYGYTF
TRBJ1-2 TRBD1 TRBV12-3/TRBV12-4 medium-sized TGTGCCAGCAGTAAACGGGACAGGGTATTGTTTGGCTACACCTTC CASSKRDRVLFGYTF
TRBJ1-6 . TRBV6-1 few TGTGCCAGCAGTGGGGGGCTGGTGCGGGTCCCTAATTCACCCCTCCACTTT CASSGGLVRVPNSPLHF
TRBJ1-1 . TRBV7-6 medium-sized TGTGCCAGCAGCGCTGACTTGAACACTGAAGCTTTCTTT CASSADLNTEAFF
TRBJ2-2 . TRBV24-1 . TGTGCCACCAGTTCGACAGAGACAGTCTCGGGGGAGCTGTTTTTT CATSSTETVSGELFF
TRBJ2-3 . TRBV7-9 few TGTGCCAGCAGCCAGGCCGCAGGGACAGATACGCAGTATTTT CASSQAAGTDTQYF
TRBJ2-7 TRBD2 TRBV18 . TGTGCCAGCTCACCACCGGGAGCGGGGGGCTACGAGCAGTACTTC CASSPPGAGGYEQYF
TRBJ1-3 . TRBV5-5 medium-sized TGTGCCAGCAGCTGGGGACGGAACTCTGGAAACACCATATATTTT CASSWGRNSGNTIYF
TRBJ2-1 TRBD2 TRBV24-1 . TGTGCCATTGGCGGGACTAGCGCCAAAAGACACAATGAGCAGTTCTTC CAIGGTSAKRHNEQFF
TRBJ1-1 . TRBV29-1 large TGCAGCGTTGAACTTCTAGCTGAAGCTTTCTTT CSVELLAEAFF
TRBJ2-3 . TRBV29-1 large TGCAGCGTGGCAGGGAGTACTTGGGATACGCAGTATTTT CSVAGSTWDTQYF
TRBJ1-4 . TRBV10-3 . TGTGCCATCAGTGAAATCGCAGGGGTTGGTGAAAAACTGTTTTTT CAISEIAGVGEKLFF
TRBJ2-2 TRBD1 TRBV5-1 once TGCGCCAGCCAGGGGGCGATGGACACCGGGGAGCTGTTTTTT CASQGAMDTGELFF
TRBJ2-7 . TRBV5-6 . TGTGCCAGCAGCTTGGTGTTGTTCTACGAGCAGTACTTC CASSLVLFYEQYF
TRBJ2-3 . TRBV27 . TGTGCCAGCAGCTGGGCCCCATCCGATACGCAGTATTTT CASSWAPSDTQYF
TRBJ2-3 . TRBV28 . TGTGCCAGCAGCCTCGACGGTGACCTCAGCACAGATACGCAGTATTTT CASSLDGDLSTDTQYF
TRBJ2-5 . TRBV5-4 . TGTGCCAGCAGCTTGGCCAACAGGGAAGAGACCCAGTACTTC CASSLANREETQYF
TRBJ1-5 . TRBV5-6 . TGTGCCAGCAGCTATTTGACAGGAGGATCAGCCCAGCATTTT CASSYLTGGSAQHF
TRBJ2-2 . TRBV12-3/TRBV12-4 . TGTGCCAGCAGCCTCCGGGGTTTCGGCGGGGAGCTGTTTTTT CASSLRGFGGELFF
TRBJ2-3 TRBD2 TRBV19 few TGTGCCAGTAGTATAGATCGTAGCGGGGGGGCTTCGCAGTATTTT CASSIDRSGGASQYF
TRBJ2-3 . TRBV7-3 . TGTGCCAGCAGCTTAAACCCCAGCACAGATACGCAGTATTTT CASSLNPSTDTQYF
TRBJ2-3 . TRBV12-3/TRBV12-4 . TGTGCCAGCAGCCCAGGGTCCTCCAGGGTGGATACGCAGTATTTT CASSPGSSRVDTQYF
TRBJ2-1 . TRBV7-2 . TGTGCCAGCAGCTTCGCGGGGGCAACCTACAATGAGCAGTTCTTC CASSFAGATYNEQFF
TRBJ2-6 . TRBV5-4 few TGTGCCAGCAGCTTGGCGTTCGGAACTGGGGCCAACGTCCTGACTTTC CASSLAFGTGANVLTF
TRBJ1-4 . TRBV18 . TGTGCCAGCTCAACCGGGACTAATGAAAAACTGTTTTTT CASSTGTNEKLFF
TRBJ2-2 TRBD2 TRBV11-2 few TGTGCCAGCAGCACCAGCGGGGGGGGCACCGGGGAGCTGTTTTTT CASSTSGGGTGELFF
TRBJ2-3 . TRBV7-2 . TGTGCCAGCAGCTTGGCCGAAATGACATCCCCGGGGGATACGCAGTATTTT CASSLAEMTSPGDTQYF
TRBJ1-5 . TRBV12-3/TRBV12-4 few TGTGCCAGCAGTTTTCAGGGATTCGGTCAGCCCCAGCATTTT CASSFQGFGQPQHF
TRBJ2-5 . TRBV18 . TGTGCCAGCTCACCGACACAGTATCAAGAGGCCCAGTACTTC CASSPTQYQEAQYF
TRBJ2-3 . TRBV6-5 . TGTGCCAGCACAGTTTTGGGGGCAGATACGCAGTATTTT CASTVLGADTQYF
TRBJ2-1 TRBD1 TRBV29-1 medium-sized TGCAGCGTGACAGGGTACAATGAGCAGTTCTTC CSVTGYNEQFF
TRBJ2-7 TRBD1 TRBV6-6 few TGTGCCAGCAGTTACCAGGGGGATCGATACGAGCAGTACTTC CASSYQGDRYEQYF
TRBJ1-1 . TRBV7-9 medium-sized TGTGCCAGCACCCTTAGTCGCATGAACACTGAAGCTTTCTTT CASTLSRMNTEAFF
TRBJ2-3 . TRBV11-2 few TGTGCCAGCAGCTTAATTGGCGGGGGCACAGATACGCAGTATTTT CASSLIGGGTDTQYF
TRBJ2-2 . TRBV9 . TGTGCCAGCAGCTACCGGGCGGGCAACACCGGGGAGCTGTTTTTT CASSYRAGNTGELFF
TRBJ2-7 . TRBV20-1 medium-sized TGCAGTGCTAGAGATCAAACGGAGGGATTCTACGAGCAGTACTTC CSARDQTEGFYEQYF
TRBJ1-1 TRBD1 TRBV6-2/TRBV6-3 . TGTGCCAGCAGTAAGACAGGGGGCGCCCGGCCTGAAGCTTTCTTT CASSKTGGARPEAFF
TRBJ2-3 . TRBV18 . TGTGCCAGCTCACCAGTCCCGGGGACAGATACGCAGTATTTT CASSPVPGTDTQYF
TRBJ2-2 TRBD1 TRBV28 . TGTGCCAGCAGAATGGACAGGGGCGCTCTATTTGGGGAGCTGTTTTTT CASRMDRGALFGELFF
TRBJ1-4 . TRBV5-6 . TGTGCCAGCAGCTCCTTTGGAAGAAACGGAGCAACTAATGAAAAACTGTTTTTT CASSSFGRNGATNEKLFF
TRBJ1-2 TRBD1 TRBV28 . TGTGCCAGCATTGGACAGGGCGGGGAATATGGCTACACCTTC CASIGQGGEYGYTF
TRBJ1-5 TRBD1 TRBV12-3/TRBV12-4 few TGTGCCAGCAGTCGCTATTCAACAGGGGCTAGCAATCAGCCCCAGCATTTT CASSRYSTGASNQPQHF
TRBJ2-6 . TRBV19 medium-sized TGTGCCAGTAGAAGTGGGAACGGGGCCAACGTCCTGACTTTC CASRSGNGANVLTF
TRBJ1-1 . TRBV20-1 . TGCAGTCCGGGGACGGCACGGCGGGCTGAAGCTTTCTTT CSPGTARRAEAFF
TRBJ1-1 . TRBV6-1 few TGTGCCAGCAGTGACGAAGGAGAGGGGTACACTGAAGCTTTCTTT CASSDEGEGYTEAFF
TRBJ2-2 . TRBV6-1 . TGTGCCAGCAGCCCGGGACCATCAAGGGGTGTGGCCGGGGAGCTGTTTTTT CASSPGPSRGVAGELFF
TRBJ1-1 . TRBV7-6 large TGTGCCAGCAGCTTAGAGGGTGTAATCACTGAAGCTTTCTTT CASSLEGVITEAFF
TRBJ1-6 . TRBV7-2 . TGTGCCAGCAGCTTAGGGGCCGGGATAAATTCACCCCTCCACTTT CASSLGAGINSPLHF
TRBJ2-1 TRBD2 TRBV4-2 . TGTGCCAGCAGCCAGAGTCTAGCGGGGGCCCTCAATGAGCAGTTCTTC CASSQSLAGALNEQFF
TRBJ2-1 TRBD2 TRBV20-1 . TGCAGTGCTAGCGGGGGGGCAGGGATTGGGCAGTTCTTC CSASGGAGIGQFF
TRBJ1-2 . TRBV18 few TGTGCCAGCTCACTACTTTTCCAGTCTAACTATGGCTACACCTTC CASSLLFQSNYGYTF